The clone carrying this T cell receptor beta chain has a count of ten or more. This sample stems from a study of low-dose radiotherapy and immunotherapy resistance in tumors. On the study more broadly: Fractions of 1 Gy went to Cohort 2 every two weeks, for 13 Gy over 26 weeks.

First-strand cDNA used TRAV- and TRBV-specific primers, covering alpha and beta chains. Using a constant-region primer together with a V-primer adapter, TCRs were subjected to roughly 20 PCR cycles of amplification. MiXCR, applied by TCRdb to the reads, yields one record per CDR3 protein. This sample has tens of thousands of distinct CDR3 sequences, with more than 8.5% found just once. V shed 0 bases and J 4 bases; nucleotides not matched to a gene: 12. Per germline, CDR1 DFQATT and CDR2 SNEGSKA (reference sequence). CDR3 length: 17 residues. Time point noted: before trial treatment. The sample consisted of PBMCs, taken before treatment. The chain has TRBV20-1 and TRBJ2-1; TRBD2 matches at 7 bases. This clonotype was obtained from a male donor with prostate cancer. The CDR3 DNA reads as TGCAGTGCTAGAGATGTCCTAGCGGTCCCTTTTTACAATGAGCAGTTCTTC. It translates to CSARDVLAVPFYNEQFF.